The 8 T cell receptor beta chains presented below share a single source sample, sequenced in a study of CD8+ T cells in alopecia areata (dated by TCRdb to the late 2010s). This specimen's time point label, interpreted: 24 weeks on oral tofacitinib. The treatment or condition label on this specimen signifies: oral pan-JAK inhibitor, 5-10 mg twice daily. Libraries were made using the immunoSEQ multiplex PCR assay. RNA was extracted from all samples and reverse transcribed into cDNA, which served as template for TCR sequencing. TCRdb holds this immuneACCESS table with in-frame rearrangements only. Some clones are missing; in checked studies, unresolved V genes explain under half, and the rest has no known cause. For this sample the table gives fewer than 350,000 clones, of which roughly 60% were detected only once. The ten largest make up about 1.8% of the sample. Sequences were derived from CD4+ T cells sorted from blood, sampled at week 24, from a patient treated with tofacitinib. These receptors were collected from a human donor with alopecia areata.

V usage is TRBV25-1 and J usage is TRBJ2-6, with D tentatively TRBD1 (7 bases). V lost 4 bases and J lost 1, with 17 bases in between. The V gene's germline CDR1 is MGHDK and CDR2 SYGVNS. The CDR3 is 18 residues long. In DNA form, the CDR3 reads TGTGCCAGCAGTGGAAATGCGGGACAGAGATCTGGGGCCAACGTCCTGACTTTC. Its protein is CASSGNAGQRSGANVLTF.

J is TRBJ2-5 and V is TRBV29-1; tentatively, D is TRBD2 (5 bases). Trimming took 5 bases from V and 4 from J, leaving 11 bases between them. Looked up from germline, CDR1 is SQVTM and CDR2 is ANQGSEA. CDR3 length: 12 residues. The CDR3 is CSVRGSGETQYF. As DNA, the CDR3 is TGCAGCGTTCGAGGGAGCGGAGAGACCCAGTACTTC.

The chain has TRBV18 and TRBJ2-7; D is unclear. This CDR3 contains 12 residues. V lost 6 bases, J lost 4 bases, and 10 bases lay in between. From germline, CDR1 is KGHSH and CDR2 LQKENI. CDR3 DNA sequence: TGTGCCAGCTCGCCGTCCTTGTACGAGCAGTACTTC. This sequence encodes CASSPSLYEQYF.

V is TRBV7-9 and J is TRBJ1-5; 7 nucleotides line up with TRBD1. The CDR3 spans 13 residues. With V trimmed by 4 bases and J by 10 bases, 7 bases remained unmatched. Germline CDR1 and CDR2: SEHNR and FQNEAQ (reference sequence). This chain's CDR3 is CASSSGTAEPQHF. Here the CDR3 DNA reads TGTGCCAGCAGCTCCGGGACAGCAGAACCCCAGCATTTT. The entire variable domain, with the rest obtained from reference TRBV7-9 and TRBJ1-5, is as follows: DTGVSQNPRHKITKRGQNVTFRCDPISEHNRLYWYRQTLGQGPEFLTYFQNEAQLEKSRLLSDRFSAERPKGSFSTLEIQRTEQGDSAMYLCASSSGTAEPQHFGDGTRLSIL.

The CDR3 protein is CAWGDQETQYF. CDR3 DNA: TGTGCCTGGGGGGACCAAGAGACCCAGTACTTC. The chain couples TRBV30 to TRBJ2-5; the D is unclear. Per the germline V gene, CDR1 is GTSNPN and CDR2 is SVGIG (reference sequence). The CDR3 loop spans 11 amino acids. The ends were cut back, 5 bases at V and 0 bases at J, with 4 bases in the middle.

V and J are TRBV2 and TRBJ1-1; the D gene is possibly TRBD1 (6 bases). The CDR3 has 13 residues. V gave up 6 bases and J gave up 0 bases, with 8 bases separating them. The germline CDR1 and CDR2 sequences are SNHLY and FYNNEI. Here the CDR3 DNA reads TGTGCCAGCAGAGCAGGGGTGAACACTGAAGCTTTCTTT. Its protein product is CASRAGVNTEAFF. Based on the CDR3 plus reference TRBV2 and TRBJ1-1, the full variable domain is EPEVTQTPSHQVTQMGQEVILRCVPISNHLYFYWYRQILGQKVEFLVSFYNNEISEKSEIFDDQFSVERPDGSNFTLKIRSTKLEDSAMYFCASRAGVNTEAFFGQGTRLTVV.

The chain joins TRBV5-4 to TRBJ2-5; TRBD1 matches at 7 bases. V trimming: 3 bases; J trimming: 4 bases; junction bases outside the gene matches: 6. The CDR3 spans 14 residues. CDR1 is SGHNT and CDR2 is YYREEE in the germline V gene (reference sequence). The CDR3 region has the DNA TGTGCCAGCAGCTCACGGACAGGAACAGAGACCCAGTACTTC. The encoded protein is CASSSRTGTETQYF.

The chain links TRBV29-1 to TRBJ1-1; tentatively, D is TRBD1 (6 bases). The CDR3 contains 13 residues. Germline V gene sequence: CDR1 SQVTM, CDR2 ANQGSEA. With 6 bases removed from V and 3 bases from J, the gap between germline ends came to 14 bases. CDR3 residues: CSVAGTYHTEAFF. As DNA, the CDR3 is TGCAGCGTGGCCGGGACATACCACACTGAAGCTTTCTTT.